Below, one T cell receptor (beta chain) is given with its context. The target antigen is unknown. The sample originates from a study of cytomegalovirus exposure and HLA in healthy donors. Study-level findings and limits: Specificity of a few CMV-associated chains for CMV antigens was verified in vitro. In presence/absence analyses, roughly uniform sequencing depth across donors was assumed.

This CDR3 contains 19 residues. Germline CDR1 reads LGHNA; CDR2 reads YSLEER. The trim removed 0 bases at V and 1 base at J, leaving 10 bases unmatched. Amplification used 60 Vbeta primers and 13 Jbeta primers. Per the original methods: Among the unique TCR beta chains that a later analysis counted, about 85 million in all, roughly 11 million were shared. Profiled with immunoSEQ multiplex PCR; TCRdb holds only in-frame clones, not every one. V, J and clone size derive from that table, while D and trimming were established from the DNA sequence. In the table there are under 200,000 clones, around 81% of which are singletons.

Sequencing input: PBMCs. This clonotype was sampled from a woman aged 45 to 65 in good health and CMV-seronegative. V is TRBV4-3 and J is TRBJ1-4; 8 bases are a match to TRBD1. This CDR3 reads CASSQDQAIRGLTNEKLFF. The CDR3 region has the DNA TGCGCCAGCAGCCAAGATCAGGCCATCAGGGGGCTAACTAATGAAAAACTGTTTTTT.